This record covers a single T cell receptor (beta chain). Its matching antigen is unknown. The data derive from a study of CD8+ T cells in alopecia areata. Study-wide results and caveats: Normal scalp showed lower clonality than lesional scalp, especially alopecia totalis/universalis. Mouse data revealed clearer TCR sharing than patient data did, a gap possibly tied to HLA. Normal skin contains resident alphabeta T cells, and these are also sequenced in scalp samples.

Cell sorting on a FACSAria was used to separate CD4+ and CD8+ T cells from the PBMCs. Investigators isolated RNA and reverse transcribed it into cDNA to act as the sequencing template. Sequenced by immunoSEQ multiplex PCR; TCRdb stores in-frame clones only, minus some. This sample has roughly 200,000 clones; around 50% occur once, and the top ten carry 4% to 6%. The CDR3 is made up of 14 amino acids. The J segment lost 5 bases and the V segment lost 4 bases, leaving 5 bases of the junction unmatched. Germline lookup yields CDR1 MNHEY and CDR2 SMNVEV (reference sequence). The sequence derives from a human donor in good health. This chain connects TRBV27 to TRBJ1-5; 7 nucleotides line up with TRBD1. The material sequenced was CD8+ T cells sorted from blood. As DNA, the CDR3 is TGTGCCAGCAGTTACAGGGGAAGGGATCAGCCCCAGCATTTT. Protein product: CASSYRGRDQPQHF.